This TCR beta chain was identified during a study of technical replicates of blood from a handful of donors. Assay: immunoSEQ multiplex PCR; the TCRdb copy retains only in-frame clones and omits some. The repertoire holds 74,000 or so clones, approximately 97% seen once, with 0.2% in the top ten. The CDR3 has 17 residues. Trimming took 2 bases from V and 0 from J; bases not matched to a gene: 10. Germline assignment: CDR1 GTSNPN and CDR2 SVGIG (reference sequence). The rearrangement joins TRBV30 to TRBJ2-3; 8 bases align to TRBD2. The TCR comes from a human donor in good health. Sequencing was performed on T cells isolated from PBMCs. Here the CDR3 DNA reads TGTGCCTGGAGTTTCCACTGGCGGGGGGTAAGCACAGATACGCAGTATTTT. This codes for CAWSFHWRGVSTDTQYF.